This TCR beta chain derives from a study of T cells in Graves' hyperthyroidism and ophthalmopathy. Study information: Peripheral blood sampling occurred at initial diagnosis, before any treatment. General observations from the study: Ophthalmopathy onset followed model prediction by a median roughly 6 months.

It was RNA transcripts that yielded the amplified TCR beta CDR3 regions. A first-round RT-PCR of the TCR CDR3 used the HTBI primer set. MiXCR, applied by TCRdb to the multiplex PCR reads, yields one record per CDR3 protein. The table shows some 740,000 distinct CDR3 sequences, with approximately 15% occurring only once. This clonotype was picked up many times. Its antigen remains unidentified. The study excluded patients with uncontrolled infection, other autoimmune disease, pregnancy or lactation. V was cut by 1 base and J by 1 base, with 8 bases left in between. CDR3 size: 15 residues. Germline CDR1 is SGHTA and CDR2 is FQGTGA.

The genes are TRBV7-3 and TRBJ2-1; either TRBD1 or TRBD2 may supply D (5 bases each). The sample consisted of blood. This sequence was found in a young woman with Graves' hyperthyroidism. CDR3 sequence reads: CASSLMGVSYNEQFF. CDR3 nucleotides: TGTGCCAGCAGCTTAATGGGGGTGTCCTACAATGAGCAGTTCTTC. Looking up the rest from reference TRBV7-3 and TRBJ2-1 gives the full variable domain: GAGVSQTPSNKVTEKGKYVELRCDPISGHTALYWYRQSLGQGPEFLIYFQGTGAADDSGLPNDRFFAVRPEGSVSTLKIQRTERGDSAVYLCASSLMGVSYNEQFFGPGTRLTVL.